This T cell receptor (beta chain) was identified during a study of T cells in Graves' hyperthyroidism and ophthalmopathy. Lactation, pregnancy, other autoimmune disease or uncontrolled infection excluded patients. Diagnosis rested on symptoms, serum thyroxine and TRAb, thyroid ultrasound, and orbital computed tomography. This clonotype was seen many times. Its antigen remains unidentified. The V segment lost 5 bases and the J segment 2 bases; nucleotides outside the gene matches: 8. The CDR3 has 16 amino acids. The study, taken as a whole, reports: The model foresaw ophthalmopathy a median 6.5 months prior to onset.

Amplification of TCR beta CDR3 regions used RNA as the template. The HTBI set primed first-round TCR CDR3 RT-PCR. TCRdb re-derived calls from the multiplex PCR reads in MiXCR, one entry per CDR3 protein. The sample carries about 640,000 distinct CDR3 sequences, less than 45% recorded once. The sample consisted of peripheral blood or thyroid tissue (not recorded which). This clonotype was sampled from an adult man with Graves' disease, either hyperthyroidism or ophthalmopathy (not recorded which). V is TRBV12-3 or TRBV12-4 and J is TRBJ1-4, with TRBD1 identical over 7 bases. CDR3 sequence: CASSNGQARTNEKLFF. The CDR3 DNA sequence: TGTGCCAGCAGTAACGGACAGGCACGGACTAATGAAAAACTGTTTTTT.